The 27 T cell receptor beta chains presented below share a single source sample, sequenced in a study of identical twins. TCRdb re-called the 5' RACE reads through MiXCR, storing one row per CDR3 protein. The data contain roughly 690,000 distinct CDR3 sequences, 21% of them singletons. These data also featured in a second study, about T cells expressing NK-cell markers.

Sequencing input: PBMCs. Receptors were obtained from a woman aged 18-30 years in good health.

V usage is TRBV9 and J usage is TRBJ2-3, with TRBD2 identical over 9 bases. Germline CDR1 is SGDLS and CDR2 is YYNGEE. Losses at the gene ends were 7 bases for V and 0 bases for J; bases not matched to a gene: 6. CDR3 length: 15 amino acids. The CDR3 protein is CASGGLASSTDTQYF. The CDR3 coding sequence is TGTGCCAGCGGAGGACTAGCGTCTAGCACAGATACGCAGTATTTT.

This clonotype was recorded at least ten times. The V gene is TRBV12-3 or TRBV12-4, the J gene TRBJ2-3, with D possibly TRBD2 on 7 matching bases. The CDR3 contains 15 residues. V lost 5 bases and J lost 0, with 12 bases in between. The CDR3 DNA reads TGTGCCAGCAGTGGGGGGCGGGAGAGCACAGATACGCAGTATTTT. This gives the protein CASSGGRESTDTQYF.

This clonotype has just a few counts. The chain has TRBV20-1 and TRBJ1-2; 9 bases fit TRBD1. V lost 6 bases to trimming and J lost 6 bases; unmatched junction nucleotides: 8. This CDR3 comprises 13 residues. In germline, CDR1 is DFQATT, CDR2 SNEGSKA (reference sequence). The CDR3 reads CSARSGTGNGYTF. DNA of the CDR3: TGCAGTGCCCGATCCGGGACAGGGAATGGCTACACCTTC.

This clonotype occurred a few times. The chain couples TRBV6-5 to TRBJ1-2; D is uncertain. V lost 0 bases to trimming and J lost 4 bases, with 9 bases between them. The germline gives CDR1 MNHEY, CDR2 SVGAGI. This CDR3 is 14 amino acids long. As DNA, the CDR3 is TGTGCCAGCAGTTACTCGGAGAGATCCTATGGCTACACCTTC. Amino acids: CASSYSERSYGYTF.

This clonotype appeared a few times. The V gene is TRBV4-2, the J gene TRBJ2-7; TRBD2 aligns across 9 bases. After removal of 0 bases from V and 3 bases from J, the junction contained 3 bases not matched to a gene. Germline assignment: CDR1 LGHNA and CDR2 YNFKEQ. The CDR3 consists of 15 residues. The CDR3 sequence is CASSQERGGLYEQYF. The CDR3 DNA sequence: TGTGCCAGCAGCCAAGAGCGGGGGGGTCTCTACGAGCAGTACTTC.

This clonotype has ten or more counts. At one of its ends the junction is not consistent with the germline gene, which may arise from a read error. The chain carries TRBV12-3 or TRBV12-4 and TRBJ1-5; no reliable D call. The CDR3 totals 13 residues. The CDR3 region has the DNA TGCGCCAGCAGCTTCTCGGGAAATCAGCCCCAGCATTTT. The encoded protein is CASSFSGNQPQHF.

The V and J genes are TRBV12-3 or TRBV12-4 and TRBJ2-7; no definite D call. This CDR3 region has 12 residues. V lost 6 bases and J lost 3, with 9 bases in between. The CDR3 loop is CASRKNSYEQYF. In nucleotides, the CDR3 is TGTGCCAGCAGGAAAAACAGCTACGAGCAGTACTTC.

This clonotype was detected only a few times. This chain links TRBV4-1 with TRBJ2-1; D is possibly TRBD1 (5 bases). This CDR3 region has 14 residues. V gave up 3 bases and J gave up 4 bases, with 10 bases separating them. Germline assignment: CDR1 MGHRA and CDR2 YSYEKL. In DNA form, the CDR3 reads TGCGCCAGCAGCCAGGCGGACACTTACAATGAGCAGTTCTTC. This gives the protein CASSQADTYNEQFF.

The V and J genes are TRBV6-5 and TRBJ2-7, with TRBD1 as a possible D gene (6 bases). The CDR3 runs to 16 residues. V was cut by 0 bases and J by 3 bases, with 15 bases left in between. The germline V gene has CDR1 MNHEY and CDR2 SVGAGI. CDR3 region: CASSYSGPGHFYEQYF. DNA for the CDR3: TGTGCCAGCAGTTACTCGGGCCCGGGACACTTCTACGAGCAGTACTTC.

This CDR3 reads CASSLPQDYEQYF. The CDR3 nucleotides read TGTGCCAGCAGCCTCCCCCAGGACTACGAGCAGTACTTC. The chain couples TRBV7-9 to TRBJ2-7; no clear D gene. CDR3 length equals 13 residues. Germline V gene sequence: CDR1 SEHNR, CDR2 FQNEAQ (reference sequence). The ends were cut back, 5 bases at V and 3 bases at J, with 11 bases in the middle.

This sequence joins TRBV12-3 or TRBV12-4 and TRBJ1-1; TRBD1 agrees at 7 bases. V trimming: 6 bases; J trimming: 7 bases; junction bases outside the gene matches: 5. This CDR3 is built from 12 residues. The CDR3 DNA reads as TGTGCCAGCAGCCCGACAGGGCTTGAAGCTTTCTTT. Protein: CASSPTGLEAFF.

The V call is TRBV29-1, the J call TRBJ2-7, with D tentatively TRBD1 (6 bases). The CDR3 loop spans 13 amino acids. Germline-derived CDR1 and CDR2 are SQVTM and ANQGSEA. V was shortened by 3 bases and J by 4 bases, with 13 bases between the two germline ends. The CDR3: CSVDGTQGYEQYF. CDR3 bases: TGCAGCGTTGACGGGACACAGGGATACGAGCAGTACTTC.

This clonotype has a handful of counts. The CDR3 here is CASSSRDFGIQYF. The CDR3 coding sequence is TGTGCCAGCAGCAGCCGGGACTTTGGAATTCAGTACTTC. The chain couples TRBV3-1 to TRBJ2-4; TRBD2 is a possible D gene (6 bases). Germline lookup yields CDR1 LGHDT and CDR2 YNNKEL (reference sequence). There are 13 residues in the CDR3. The V end lost 5 bases, the J end lost 10 bases, and 15 bases lay between the germline ends. Looking up the rest from reference TRBV3-1 and TRBJ2-4 gives the full variable domain: DTAVSQTPKYLVTQMGNDKSIKCEQNLGHDTMYWYKQDSKKFLKIMFSYNNKELIINETVPNRFSPKSPDKAHLNLHINSLELGDSAVYFCASSSRDFGIQYFGAGTRLSVL.

The chain combines TRBV10-3 with TRBJ2-1; 9 nucleotides line up with TRBD2. Trimming removed 4 bases from V and 0 bases from J; junction bases left unmatched: 10. CDR1 and CDR2 from the germline V gene are ENHRY and SYGVKD. This CDR3 has 18 residues. The CDR3 region has the DNA TGTGCCATCAGTGCCGCCTTACTAGCGGGCCCCTCCTACAATGAGCAGTTCTTC. Protein sequence: CAISAALLAGPSYNEQFF.

This clonotype was seen ten or more times. The chain carries TRBV20-1 and TRBJ2-1; TRBD2 matches at 8 bases. Germline V lookup: CDR1 DFQATT, CDR2 SNEGSKA (reference sequence). The length of the CDR3 is 13 residues. With 6 bases clipped from V and 7 bases from J, the junction kept 8 bases outside the gene matches. In DNA, the CDR3 is TGCAGTGCGAGAAGCGGGAGAAATAATGAGCAGTTCTTC. It translates to CSARSGRNNEQFF.

This clonotype turned up a few times. The chain joins TRBV4-2 to TRBJ2-2; the D gene is possibly TRBD1 (5 bases). Trimming took off 5 bases at V and 3 bases at J, with 13 bases between the two ends. CDR1 and CDR2 from the germline V gene are LGHNA and YNFKEQ. The CDR3 loop spans 15 amino acids. CDR3 amino acids: CASSEGVRHTGELFF. CDR3 nucleotide sequence: TGTGCCAGCAGCGAAGGGGTGAGGCACACCGGGGAGCTGTTTTTT.

The rearrangement uses TRBV19 and TRBJ2-2; 12 positions match TRBD2. This CDR3 has 18 amino acids. Germline V lookup: CDR1 LNHDA, CDR2 SQIVND (reference sequence). The ends lost 9 bases at V and 0 bases at J; junction bases unmatched: 11. Here the CDR3 reads CASTSPGLAGANTGELFF. The CDR3 coding sequence is TGTGCCAGCACCTCCCCGGGACTAGCGGGTGCGAACACCGGGGAGCTGTTTTTT.

The V and J genes are TRBV7-2 and TRBJ2-5; D gene ambiguous. Germline V gene data show CDR1 as SGHTA and CDR2 as FQGNSA. Trimming stripped 2 bases from V and 7 bases from J, with 5 bases between. The CDR3 runs to 11 residues. The CDR3 protein is CASSLSATQYF. The CDR3 coding sequence is TGTGCCAGCAGCTTATCGGCGACCCAGTACTTC.

This clonotype was counted only a few times. V gene TRBV10-3 combines with J gene TRBJ2-1; either TRBD1 or TRBD2 may fit D (7 bases each). Germline-derived CDR1 and CDR2 are ENHRY and SYGVKD. The CDR3 is made up of 16 amino acids. Trimming shortened V by 0 bases and J by 4 bases, and 13 bases separated the two germline ends. The CDR3 nucleotides are TGTGCCATCAGTGAGTCGGGGAGGGGGCAGTACAATGAGCAGTTCTTC. Protein: CAISESGRGQYNEQFF.

This clonotype has only one observation. The rearrangement joins TRBV5-1 to TRBJ2-6; no definite D call. This CDR3 is built from 14 residues. V was cut by 6 bases and J by 0 bases, with 7 bases left in between. Germline CDR1 is SGHRS and CDR2 is YFSETQ. The CDR3 here is CASNGGSGANVLTF. As DNA, the CDR3 is TGCGCCAGCAACGGTGGCTCTGGGGCCAACGTCCTGACTTTC.

This clonotype was found many times. V gene TRBV20-1 combines with J gene TRBJ2-1, with D unclear. V shed 0 bases and J shed 4 bases, with 13 bases lying between them. The CDR3 is 15 amino acids. Germline CDR1 and CDR2: DFQATT and SNEGSKA (reference sequence). For the CDR3, the DNA is TGCAGTGCTAGAGACGTTTATGGCGGTTACAATGAGCAGTTCTTC. Its translation: CSARDVYGGYNEQFF.

This chain's CDR3 is CASSQEGASNQPQHF. CDR3 nucleotides: TGTGCCAGCAGCCAAGAGGGGGCTAGCAATCAGCCCCAGCATTTT. The rearrangement joins TRBV4-2 to TRBJ1-5; maybe TRBD1 (6 bases). CDR1 and CDR2 (germline): LGHNA, YNFKEQ. The V and J ends lost 0 bases and 0 bases respectively, with 6 bases between them. The CDR3 is made up of 15 amino acids.

This clonotype was counted only a few times. This chain uses TRBV7-2 with TRBJ2-5, with 10 positions matching TRBD2. The V and J ends lost 0 bases and 5 bases, in that order; junction bases with no gene match: 3. The CDR3 spans 15 residues. Germline V gene sequence: CDR1 SGHTA, CDR2 FQGNSA. CDR3 region: CASSLAGTSAETQYF. The CDR3, as DNA: TGTGCCAGCAGCTTAGCTGGGACTAGCGCGGAGACCCAGTACTTC.

The V gene is TRBV20-1, the J gene TRBJ2-1; no clear D gene. The CDR3 covers 11 residues. Germline CDR1 DFQATT, CDR2 SNEGSKA (reference sequence). With 7 bases removed from V and 5 bases from J, the gap between germline ends came to 9 bases. CDR3 loop: CSVVGHNEQFF. As DNA, the CDR3 is TGCAGTGTAGTAGGGCACAATGAGCAGTTCTTC.

The chain links TRBV5-1 to TRBJ2-7; TRBD2 agrees at 11 bases. The germline gives CDR1 SGHRS, CDR2 YFSETQ. The V segment lost 7 bases and the J segment 7 bases; nucleotides outside the gene matches: 16. This CDR3 comprises 16 residues. The chain's CDR3 is CASANPVAGGLEEQYF. The CDR3 DNA follows: TGCGCCAGCGCTAATCCGGTAGCGGGAGGGCTGGAAGAGCAGTACTTC.

This clonotype has more than one count but fewer than ten. This chain uses TRBV3-1 with TRBJ2-1; 8 positions agree with TRBD2. From germline, CDR1 is LGHDT and CDR2 YNNKEL (reference sequence). The CDR3 extends over 15 amino acids. V was pared by 7 bases and J by 1 base, with 6 bases of the junction left unmatched. CDR3 nucleotides: TGTGCCAGCAACACCATAGCGGGGTCCTACAATGAGCAGTTCTTC. This translates into CASNTIAGSYNEQFF.

This clonotype came up a few times. J is TRBJ1-3 and V is TRBV10-3; 7 bases agree with TRBD1. The CDR3 contains 13 residues. The junction had 4 bases not matched to a gene; V was cut back by 10 bases and J by 1 base. Per the germline V gene, CDR1 is ENHRY and CDR2 is SYGVKD. CDR3 loop: CATWTGSGNTIYF. As DNA, the CDR3 is TGTGCCACCTGGACAGGATCTGGAAACACCATATATTTT.